The rows below give T cell receptor beta chains drawn from one sample of a study of response to subunit inactivated influenza vaccine. TCRdb passed the RT-PCR reads through MiXCR, listing each CDR3 protein once. The table records about 570,000 distinct CDR3 sequences, approximately 10% of them present only once. Another study also made use of these data, one on T cells expressing NK-cell markers.

This material consisted of PBMCs from blood, taken on the day of vaccination. The receptor set was obtained from a middle-aged man who received an inactivated influenza vaccine. CDR3s include the opening cysteine and the closing phenylalanine or tryptophan. The D gene is left open where the match is weak. Clone size is given for some rows only: seen once, a few or many times, or a class if the clone is expanded.

CDR3aa: CASTPGGSPSTDTQYF
CDR3nt: TGTGCCAGCACCCCCGGGGGAAGCCCTAGCACAGATACGCAGTATTTT
v_gene: TRBV28
d_gene: .
j_gene: TRBJ2-3
abundance: few

CDR3aa: CASSYGPLGRETQYF
CDR3nt: TGTGCCAGCAGTTACGGTCCGTTAGGTAGAGAGACCCAGTACTTC
v_gene: TRBV6-5
d_gene: .
j_gene: TRBJ2-5
abundance: .

CDR3aa: CASSQDALAAEYNEQFF
CDR3nt: TGTGCCAGCAGCCAAGATGCACTAGCGGCTGAATACAATGAGCAGTTCTTC
v_gene: TRBV4-2
d_gene: TRBD2
j_gene: TRBJ2-1
abundance: many

CDR3aa: CASSVSVVETQYF
CDR3nt: TGTGCCAGCAGTGTATCCGTCGTGGAGACCCAGTACTTC
v_gene: TRBV25-1
d_gene: .
j_gene: TRBJ2-5
abundance: .

CDR3aa: CSAFDGGTGSGELFF
CDR3nt: TGCAGTGCGTTCGATGGGGGGACAGGCTCCGGGGAGCTGTTTTTT
v_gene: TRBV20-1
d_gene: TRBD1
j_gene: TRBJ2-2
abundance: few

CDR3aa: CASSTWTSRVADTQYF
CDR3nt: TGTGCCAGCAGCACATGGACTAGCCGAGTGGCAGATACGCAGTATTTT
v_gene: TRBV7-9
d_gene: TRBD2
j_gene: TRBJ2-3
abundance: few

CDR3aa: CASSRTGREKLFF
CDR3nt: TGTGCCAGCAGCCGGACCGGGCGTGAAAAACTGTTTTTT
v_gene: TRBV2
d_gene: .
j_gene: TRBJ1-4
abundance: many

CDR3aa: CASSQDRGLTDTQYF
CDR3nt: TGTGCCAGCAGCCAGGACAGGGGCCTCACAGATACGCAGTATTTT
v_gene: TRBV5-6
d_gene: TRBD1
j_gene: TRBJ2-3
abundance: .

CDR3aa: CASSWAGGPGEQYF
CDR3nt: TGTGCCAGCAGTTGGGCGGGGGGGCCGGGCGAGCAGTACTTC
v_gene: TRBV12-3/TRBV12-4
d_gene: TRBD2
j_gene: TRBJ2-7
abundance: .

CDR3aa: CASSSAGGDQETQYF
CDR3nt: TGTGCCAGCTCATCGGCGGGGGGGGACCAAGAGACCCAGTACTTC
v_gene: TRBV18
d_gene: TRBD2
j_gene: TRBJ2-5
abundance: .

CDR3aa: CSVEAFSGSGVYF
CDR3nt: TGCAGCGTTGAAGCTTTCAGCGGGAGCGGCGTGTACTTC
v_gene: TRBV29-1
d_gene: TRBD2
j_gene: TRBJ2-7
abundance: many

CDR3aa: CASSASGGYQETQYF
CDR3nt: TGTGCCAGTAGTGCTAGCGGGGGGTACCAAGAGACCCAGTACTTC
v_gene: TRBV19
d_gene: TRBD2
j_gene: TRBJ2-5
abundance: .

CDR3aa: CASSESGSNYEQYF
CDR3nt: TGCGCCAGCAGTGAGTCGGGATCAAACTACGAGCAGTACTTC
v_gene: TRBV10-2
d_gene: .
j_gene: TRBJ2-7
abundance: once

CDR3aa: CASRLEWNTEAFF
CDR3nt: TGTGCCAGCCGCTTAGAATGGAACACTGAAGCTTTCTTT
v_gene: TRBV6-1
d_gene: .
j_gene: TRBJ1-1
abundance: many

CDR3aa: CASSGQGQGNTEAFF
CDR3nt: TGCGCCAGCAGCGGACAGGGACAGGGGAACACTGAAGCTTTCTTT
v_gene: TRBV4-1
d_gene: TRBD1
j_gene: TRBJ1-1
abundance: few

CDR3aa: CASSSDPRTEAFF
CDR3nt: TGCGCCAGCAGCTCGGACCCACGCACTGAAGCTTTCTTT
v_gene: TRBV5-1
d_gene: .
j_gene: TRBJ1-1
abundance: few

CDR3aa: CSARSINSQPQHF
CDR3nt: TGCAGTGCTAGAAGCATAAACAGTCAGCCCCAGCATTTT
v_gene: TRBV20-1
d_gene: .
j_gene: TRBJ1-5
abundance: .

CDR3aa: CASSVGNTIYF
CDR3nt: TGTGCCAGCAGCGTCGGAAACACCATATATTTT
v_gene: TRBV7-9
d_gene: .
j_gene: TRBJ1-3
abundance: .

CDR3aa: CASSQNGGQPQHF
CDR3nt: TGTGCCAGCAGCCAAAACGGGGGGCAGCCCCAGCATTTT
v_gene: TRBV3-1
d_gene: .
j_gene: TRBJ1-5
abundance: .

CDR3aa: CAISESWGAIAGSPYEQYF
CDR3nt: TGTGCCATCAGTGAGTCGTGGGGTGCGATAGCGGGAAGCCCCTACGAGCAGTACTTC
v_gene: TRBV10-3
d_gene: TRBD2
j_gene: TRBJ2-7
abundance: few

CDR3aa: CSARDPGTGVTEAFF
CDR3nt: TGCAGTGCTAGAGATCCTGGGACAGGGGTCACTGAAGCTTTCTTT
v_gene: TRBV20-1
d_gene: TRBD1
j_gene: TRBJ1-1
abundance: many

CDR3aa: CASSVYEYEQYF
CDR3nt: TGCGCCAGCAGTGTCTACGAATACGAGCAGTACTTC
v_gene: TRBV10-2
d_gene: .
j_gene: TRBJ2-7
abundance: .

CDR3aa: CASSVGRGETQYF
CDR3nt: TGTGCCAGCAGCGTAGGTAGGGGAGAGACCCAGTACTTC
v_gene: TRBV9
d_gene: .
j_gene: TRBJ2-5
abundance: few

CDR3aa: CATSRSGAYEQYF
CDR3nt: TGTGCCACCAGTAGGTCGGGGGCCTACGAGCAGTACTTC
v_gene: TRBV6-6
d_gene: .
j_gene: TRBJ2-7
abundance: few

CDR3aa: CAISESGRSTDTQCF
CDR3nt: TGTGCCATCAGTGAGTCCGGGCGGAGCACAGATACGCAGTGTTTT
v_gene: TRBV10-3
d_gene: .
j_gene: TRBJ2-3
abundance: .

CDR3aa: CSVESATEAFF
CDR3nt: TGCAGCGTTGAATCGGCGACTGAAGCTTTCTTT
v_gene: TRBV29-1
d_gene: .
j_gene: TRBJ1-1
abundance: .

CDR3aa: CASSSGTVTYEQYF
CDR3nt: TGTGCCAGCAGCTCTGGGACGGTCACCTACGAGCAGTACTTC
v_gene: TRBV25-1
d_gene: .
j_gene: TRBJ2-7
abundance: many

CDR3aa: CSGLAGGPVDTQYF
CDR3nt: TGCAGCGGATTAGCGGGGGGGCCGGTAGATACGCAGTATTTT
v_gene: TRBV20-1
d_gene: TRBD2
j_gene: TRBJ2-3
abundance: few

CDR3aa: CSVVGHATLGYEQYF
CDR3nt: TGCAGCGTCGTCGGACATGCTACCCTTGGCTACGAGCAGTACTTC
v_gene: TRBV29-1
d_gene: .
j_gene: TRBJ2-7
abundance: few

CDR3aa: CASSSGQSFYNEQFF
CDR3nt: TGTGCCAGCAGTTCGGGACAGTCTTTCTACAATGAGCAGTTCTTC
v_gene: TRBV12-3/TRBV12-4
d_gene: TRBD1
j_gene: TRBJ2-1
abundance: many

CDR3aa: CRVVLPGGYTVNEQFF
CDR3nt: TGCCGCGTTGTTCTCCCCGGGGGGTATACGGTAAATGAGCAGTTCTTC
v_gene: TRBV29-1
d_gene: TRBD2
j_gene: TRBJ2-1
abundance: once

CDR3aa: CASSPDRASRTQYF
CDR3nt: TGTGCCAGCAGTCCGGACAGGGCCTCCCGGACCCAGTACTTC
v_gene: TRBV12-3/TRBV12-4
d_gene: TRBD1
j_gene: TRBJ2-5
abundance: .

CDR3aa: CASSPGEGVRAFF
CDR3nt: TGTGCCAGCTCACCAGGGGAGGGGGTCCGTGCTTTCTTT
v_gene: TRBV18
d_gene: .
j_gene: TRBJ1-1
abundance: .

CDR3aa: CASSEGTGRQPQHF
CDR3nt: TGTGCCAGCAGTGAAGGGACAGGGCGGCAGCCCCAGCATTTT
v_gene: TRBV6-1
d_gene: TRBD1
j_gene: TRBJ1-5
abundance: many

CDR3aa: CASSPVHQETQYF
CDR3nt: TGTGCCAGCAGCCCCGTACACCAAGAGACCCAGTACTTC
v_gene: TRBV6-1
d_gene: .
j_gene: TRBJ2-5
abundance: .

CDR3aa: CASSVLDGTRRETQYF
CDR3nt: TGTGCCAGCAGCGTCCTGGATGGGACTAGAAGGGAGACCCAGTACTTC
v_gene: TRBV9
d_gene: TRBD2
j_gene: TRBJ2-5
abundance: .

CDR3aa: CASSPRDADNQPQHF
CDR3nt: TGTGCCAGCAGCCCAAGGGACGCAGACAATCAGCCCCAGCATTTT
v_gene: TRBV12-3/TRBV12-4
d_gene: .
j_gene: TRBJ1-5
abundance: few

CDR3aa: CASSPPPGQSPEQFF
CDR3nt: TGTGCCAGCAGTCCGCCTCCGGGACAGTCGCCTGAGCAGTTCTTC
v_gene: TRBV12-3/TRBV12-4
d_gene: TRBD1
j_gene: TRBJ2-1
abundance: few

CDR3aa: CASSFTGTTDTQYF
CDR3nt: TGCGCCAGCAGCTTTACCGGGACTACAGATACGCAGTATTTT
v_gene: TRBV5-1
d_gene: .
j_gene: TRBJ2-3
abundance: .

CDR3aa: CASSLSARGVYNEQFF
CDR3nt: TGTGCCAGCAGTTTATCGGCCAGGGGCGTTTACAATGAGCAGTTCTTC
v_gene: TRBV27
d_gene: .
j_gene: TRBJ2-1
abundance: many